The clone carrying this TCR beta chain has more than one count but fewer than ten. Germline CDR1 MNHNS, CDR2 SASEGT. The CDR3 totals 16 residues. The V end was cut by 6 bases, the J end by 2 bases, with 19 bases between. These data come from a study of T-cell reconstitution after alpha-beta-depleted transplantation in children. Unique molecular identifiers were incorporated when the TCRbeta library was constructed. Each CDR3 protein is one row after TCRdb ran MiXCR on the PCR reads. The sample consists of 350,000 to 450,000 distinct CDR3 sequences, roughly 15% of them appearing once. The sample consisted of PBMCs, taken from the stem cell graft. This receptor was taken from a human donor who donated a stem cell graft to a child with Fanconi anemia. The genes are TRBV6-1 and TRBJ1-1, with D maybe TRBD1 (6 bases). This CDR3 is CASRKFAGTTNTEAFF. CDR3 sequence (DNA): TGTGCCAGCAGAAAATTCGCGGGGACAACTAACACTGAAGCTTTCTTT.